This T cell receptor (beta chain) is drawn from a study of human T cells and chemical hapten exposure. The overall study: Weekly diphenylcyclopropenone doses were given to patients' scalps across the approximately 25-week study. Patients were mainly female, each with alopecia areata, totalis or universalis. Small discrepancies in pooled library volume mainly accounted for the varying TCR yields per sample.

Time point indicated: pre-sensitization, week 0. Treatment noted: therapeutic diphenylcyclopropenone sensitization with weekly scalp DPC. This clonotype was seen a handful of times. TCRdb passed the RACE reads through MiXCR, listing each CDR3 protein once. This sample has around 180,000 distinct CDR3 sequences, with under 35% found just once. Deletions cut 0 bases from V and 7 bases from J, with 18 bases between. In germline, CDR1 is DFQATT, CDR2 SNEGSKA (reference sequence). CDR3 size: 16 residues. The TCR sequence derives from a woman in her twenties or thirties with alopecia areata. Some clones in this sample may be carry-over from other donors' samples. The specimen was whole blood, collected in connection with sensitization to the hapten diphenylcyclopropenone (DPC). The chain employs TRBV20-1 and TRBJ2-2; D possibly matches TRBD1 or TRBD2 (5 bases each). The CDR3 spells CSARDPRGAESGELFF. In nucleotides, the CDR3 is TGCAGTGCTAGAGATCCTCGAGGGGCGGAAAGCGGGGAGCTGTTTTTT.